The present T cell receptor beta chain was sequenced within a study of identical twins. Germline-derived CDR1 and CDR2 are SGHKS and YYEKEE (reference sequence). The CDR3 length is 12 residues. Deletions cut 1 base from V and 6 bases from J, with 4 bases between. TCRdb redid the calling of the 5' RACE reads with MiXCR, one entry per CDR3 protein. The sample includes roughly 250,000 distinct CDR3 sequences, approximately 6.8% of them seen just once. This clonotype came up many times. This same sample was also taken into another study, of yellow fever vaccine responses in identical twins. That report notes: Reportedly, twins showed a vaccine T cell response that looked partly convergent and partly personalized.

The receptor was isolated from a woman between 18 and 29 years old in good health. Sequences were obtained from CD8+ T cells sorted from blood. J is TRBJ2-2 and V is TRBV5-5; D not certain. The CDR3 nucleotides are TGTGCCAGCAGCTTGTGGTCCGGGGAGCTGTTTTTT. It specifies CASSLWSGELFF.